These T cell receptor beta chains were read from a single sample in a study of blood T cell repertoires in COVID-19. TCRdb keeps only in-frame clones here, not all; method: immunoSEQ multiplex PCR. The table records 25,000 to 30,000 clones, 80% to 90% of them present only once. The sequencing sample was made of peripheral blood. These receptors came from a woman aged 80 or older with COVID-19, enrolled during active disease. Each CDR3 is given with its conserved first and last residue. The D gene is left open where the match is weak. Clone size is given for some rows only: seen once, a few or many times, or a class if the clone is expanded.

d_call: NA; v_call: TRBV3-1/TRBV3-2; clone_size: NA; cdr3_length: 16; j_call: TRBJ2-3; cdr3_nt: TGTGCCAGCAGCCAAGTCCCCGCTACTAGCACAGATACGCAGTATTTT; cdr3_aa: CASSQVPATSTDTQYF
d_call: NA; v_call: TRBV3-1/TRBV3-2; clone_size: NA; cdr3_length: 16; j_call: TRBJ1-3; cdr3_nt: TGTGCCAGCAGCCTCAGACTGGGGAGCTCTGGAAACACCATATATTTT; cdr3_aa: CASSLRLGSSGNTIYF
d_call: NA; v_call: TRBV6-5; clone_size: NA; cdr3_length: 15; j_call: TRBJ2-2; cdr3_nt: TGTGCCAGCAGTTCAACGGGGGGCCGGGGCGGGGAGCTGTTTTTT; cdr3_aa: CASSSTGGRGGELFF
d_call: NA; v_call: TRBV2; clone_size: NA; cdr3_length: 16; j_call: TRBJ1-6; cdr3_nt: TGTGCCAGCAGTGAAGCGCTTGGGGGGGCCCATTCACCCCTCCACTTT; cdr3_aa: CASSEALGGAHSPLHF
d_call: TRBD2; v_call: TRBV5-4; clone_size: NA; cdr3_length: 13; j_call: TRBJ2-1; cdr3_nt: TGTGCCAGCAGCCCGGGACTAGAGGGTGAGCAGTTCTTC; cdr3_aa: CASSPGLEGEQFF
d_call: TRBD1; v_call: TRBV3-1/TRBV3-2; clone_size: hyperexpanded; cdr3_length: 15; j_call: TRBJ1-1; cdr3_nt: TGTGCCAGCAGCCCTCGACAGGGTTTTGGCACTGAAGCTTTCTTT; cdr3_aa: CASSPRQGFGTEAFF
d_call: NA; v_call: TRBV6-5; clone_size: NA; cdr3_length: 15; j_call: TRBJ1-6; cdr3_nt: TGTGCCAGCAGTAGCGGACAGACTAATAATTCACCCCTCCACTTT; cdr3_aa: CASSSGQTNNSPLHF
d_call: NA; v_call: TRBV10-1; clone_size: many; cdr3_length: 14; j_call: TRBJ2-1; cdr3_nt: TGCGCCAGCAGTGAGTCTACAGCAAACAATGAGCAGTTCTTC; cdr3_aa: CASSESTANNEQFF
d_call: TRBD1; v_call: TRBV6-5; clone_size: NA; cdr3_length: 15; j_call: TRBJ2-7; cdr3_nt: TGTGCCAGCAACCCACAAGGGACAGGGGGTCTCGAGCAGTACTTC; cdr3_aa: CASNPQGTGGLEQYF
d_call: TRBD2; v_call: TRBV5-1; clone_size: NA; cdr3_length: 14; j_call: TRBJ2-7; cdr3_nt: TGCGCCAGCAGCCAGACTAGCGGGGTGGTCGAGCAGTACTTC; cdr3_aa: CASSQTSGVVEQYF
d_call: TRBD2; v_call: TRBV6-5; clone_size: NA; cdr3_length: 15; j_call: TRBJ2-1; cdr3_nt: TGTGCCAGCAGTTACTCGGTGCGGGGGATTAGTGAGCAGTTCTTC; cdr3_aa: CASSYSVRGISEQFF
d_call: TRBD1; v_call: TRBV6-1; clone_size: NA; cdr3_length: 16; j_call: TRBJ1-5; cdr3_nt: TGTGCCAGCAGTGGCCGGGACAGGGGGCTGGGACAGCCCCAGCATTTT; cdr3_aa: CASSGRDRGLGQPQHF
d_call: NA; v_call: TRBV5-1; clone_size: NA; cdr3_length: 12; j_call: TRBJ2-3; cdr3_nt: TGCGCCAGCAGCCCAAGCACAGATACGCAGTATTTT; cdr3_aa: CASSPSTDTQYF
d_call: TRBD1; v_call: TRBV3-1/TRBV3-2; clone_size: NA; cdr3_length: 17; j_call: TRBJ2-7; cdr3_nt: TGTGCCAGCAGCCGAAGACCCGGGACAGGGGGCTCCTACGAGCAGTACTTC; cdr3_aa: CASSRRPGTGGSYEQYF
d_call: TRBD2; v_call: TRBV3-1/TRBV3-2; clone_size: NA; cdr3_length: 18; j_call: TRBJ2-5; cdr3_nt: TGTGCCAGCAGCCAAGGGGTCAGACTAGCGGGGGGGCTGGAGACCCAGTACTTC; cdr3_aa: CASSQGVRLAGGLETQYF
d_call: NA; v_call: TRBV5-1; clone_size: NA; cdr3_length: 14; j_call: TRBJ1-1; cdr3_nt: TGCGCCAGCAGCTTGGCCCATAGGGAGACTGAAGCTTTCTTT; cdr3_aa: CASSLAHRETEAFF
d_call: NA; v_call: TRBV5-6; clone_size: NA; cdr3_length: 15; j_call: TRBJ1-1; cdr3_nt: TGTGCCAGCAGTTCGGGATTACACCTTAACACTGAAGCTTTCTTT; cdr3_aa: CASSSGLHLNTEAFF
d_call: TRBD2; v_call: TRBV3-1/TRBV3-2; clone_size: NA; cdr3_length: 17; j_call: TRBJ2-3; cdr3_nt: TGTGCCAGCAGCCAAGGGTGGGGGGGACCTAGCACAGATACGCAGTATTTT; cdr3_aa: CASSQGWGGPSTDTQYF
d_call: TRBD1; v_call: TRBV6-1; clone_size: NA; cdr3_length: 15; j_call: TRBJ2-6; cdr3_nt: TGTGCCATGGGACAGAAGAGCTCTGGGGCCAACGTCCTGACTTTC; cdr3_aa: CAMGQKSSGANVLTF
d_call: TRBD1; v_call: TRBV11-3; clone_size: NA; cdr3_length: 14; j_call: TRBJ1-1; cdr3_nt: TGTGCCAGCAGCCACGGGACAGGGGGCACTGAAGCTTTCTTT; cdr3_aa: CASSHGTGGTEAFF
d_call: NA; v_call: TRBV5-5; clone_size: NA; cdr3_length: 13; j_call: TRBJ1-5; cdr3_nt: TGTGCCAGCAGCTTGCGGGTGGAACAGCCCCAGCATTTT; cdr3_aa: CASSLRVEQPQHF
d_call: TRBD1; v_call: TRBV9; clone_size: NA; cdr3_length: 16; j_call: TRBJ1-2; cdr3_nt: TGTGCCAGCAGCCCGGGACAGGGGGCTTTTGTCTATGGCTACACCTTC; cdr3_aa: CASSPGQGAFVYGYTF
d_call: TRBD1; v_call: TRBV5-4; clone_size: medium-sized; cdr3_length: 15; j_call: TRBJ2-7; cdr3_nt: TGTGCCAGCAGCTCCCCGGGACAGGGTTCCTACGAGCAGTACTTC; cdr3_aa: CASSSPGQGSYEQYF
d_call: NA; v_call: TRBV2; clone_size: NA; cdr3_length: 15; j_call: TRBJ1-3; cdr3_nt: TGTGCCAGCAGTGAAGTTCCAAACTCTGGAAACACCATATATTTT; cdr3_aa: CASSEVPNSGNTIYF
d_call: NA; v_call: TRBV18; clone_size: once; cdr3_length: 13; j_call: TRBJ2-7; cdr3_nt: TGTGCCAGCTCACCAAGCTACTCCTACGAGCAGTACTTC; cdr3_aa: CASSPSYSYEQYF
d_call: NA; v_call: TRBV7-3; clone_size: NA; cdr3_length: 15; j_call: TRBJ2-2; cdr3_nt: TGTGCCAGCAGCTTGAAAGGGGGTGGTCCCGGGGAGCTGTTTTTT; cdr3_aa: CASSLKGGGPGELFF
d_call: TRBD1; v_call: TRBV11-2; clone_size: NA; cdr3_length: 16; j_call: TRBJ2-3; cdr3_nt: TGTGCCAGCAGCTTTCAGGGGGCGGCTGGAGGGGTTACGCAGTATTTT; cdr3_aa: CASSFQGAAGGVTQYF
d_call: TRBD1; v_call: TRBV24-1; clone_size: once; cdr3_length: 13; j_call: TRBJ2-1; cdr3_nt: TGTGCCACCCAGGACAGGCCCTACAATGAGCAGTTCTTC; cdr3_aa: CATQDRPYNEQFF
d_call: TRBD1; v_call: TRBV3-1/TRBV3-2; clone_size: NA; cdr3_length: 14; j_call: TRBJ1-2; cdr3_nt: TGTGCCAGCAGCTACCGGGACAGTGGCTATGGCTACACCTTC; cdr3_aa: CASSYRDSGYGYTF
d_call: TRBD2; v_call: TRBV29-1; clone_size: NA; cdr3_length: 14; j_call: TRBJ2-5; cdr3_nt: TGCAGCGTTCCGAGGCGCGGGGGCCAAGAGACCCAGTACTTC; cdr3_aa: CSVPRRGGQETQYF
d_call: TRBD1; v_call: TRBV14; clone_size: few; cdr3_length: 15; j_call: TRBJ1-2; cdr3_nt: TGTGCCAGCAGCCAAGGTAGAAAACAGGGGCATGGCTACACCTTC; cdr3_aa: CASSQGRKQGHGYTF
d_call: NA; v_call: TRBV19; clone_size: NA; cdr3_length: 14; j_call: TRBJ1-1; cdr3_nt: TGTGCCAGTAGTGGGCCAGGGGCAGGCGCTGAAGCTTTCTTT; cdr3_aa: CASSGPGAGAEAFF
d_call: TRBD1; v_call: TRBV6-2/TRBV6-3; clone_size: NA; cdr3_length: 16; j_call: TRBJ1-5; cdr3_nt: TGTGCCAGCAGTTACGGGACAGCTTATAGCAATCAGCCCCAGCATTTT; cdr3_aa: CASSYGTAYSNQPQHF
d_call: TRBD2; v_call: TRBV9; clone_size: NA; cdr3_length: 17; j_call: TRBJ2-2; cdr3_nt: TGTGCCAGCAGCGTAGCTATAGCGGGGGGACGGACCGGGGAGCTGTTTTTT; cdr3_aa: CASSVAIAGGRTGELFF
d_call: NA; v_call: TRBV7-8; clone_size: NA; cdr3_length: 16; j_call: TRBJ2-1; cdr3_nt: TGTGCCAGCAGCTCAACCGCGCCGGGATTTGTGAATGAGCAGTTCTTC; cdr3_aa: CASSSTAPGFVNEQFF
d_call: NA; v_call: TRBV6-5; clone_size: NA; cdr3_length: 14; j_call: TRBJ1-2; cdr3_nt: TGTGCCAGCTCCAGTGTTGAGGCTAACTATGGCTACACCTTC; cdr3_aa: CASSSVEANYGYTF
d_call: TRBD2; v_call: TRBV2; clone_size: NA; cdr3_length: 15; j_call: TRBJ2-7; cdr3_nt: TGTGCCAGCAGGGCCGGGACTAGCGGGGGATACGAGCAGTACTTC; cdr3_aa: CASRAGTSGGYEQYF
d_call: TRBD1; v_call: TRBV3-1/TRBV3-2; clone_size: NA; cdr3_length: 15; j_call: TRBJ1-3; cdr3_nt: TGTGCCAGCAGCAGAACAGGGGAGCGAGGAAACACCATATATTTT; cdr3_aa: CASSRTGERGNTIYF
d_call: NA; v_call: TRBV27; clone_size: once; cdr3_length: 13; j_call: TRBJ1-1; cdr3_nt: TGTGCCAGCAGTTTCGACAGGAACACTGAAGCTTTCTTT; cdr3_aa: CASSFDRNTEAFF
d_call: NA; v_call: TRBV4-1; clone_size: NA; cdr3_length: 13; j_call: TRBJ1-1; cdr3_nt: TGCGCCAGCAGCTTCGGACAGAACACTGAAGCTTTCTTT; cdr3_aa: CASSFGQNTEAFF
d_call: NA; v_call: TRBV19; clone_size: NA; cdr3_length: 12; j_call: TRBJ1-2; cdr3_nt: TGTGCCAGTAGTATTGGTACCCGGGGCTACACCTTC; cdr3_aa: CASSIGTRGYTF
d_call: NA; v_call: TRBV11-2; clone_size: NA; cdr3_length: 14; j_call: TRBJ2-2; cdr3_nt: TGTGCCAGCAGCTTAGATGTACTCACCGGGGAGCTGTTTTTT; cdr3_aa: CASSLDVLTGELFF
d_call: NA; v_call: TRBV11-1; clone_size: NA; cdr3_length: 14; j_call: TRBJ1-3; cdr3_nt: TGTGCCAGCAGCTTAGGATTAAGCGGAAACACCATATATTTT; cdr3_aa: CASSLGLSGNTIYF
d_call: TRBD1; v_call: TRBV6-5; clone_size: NA; cdr3_length: 14; j_call: TRBJ1-4; cdr3_nt: TGTGCCAGCAGGGGACAGGGGAGAGGTGAAAAACTGTTTTTT; cdr3_aa: CASRGQGRGEKLFF
d_call: NA; v_call: TRBV27; clone_size: NA; cdr3_length: 16; j_call: TRBJ1-2; cdr3_nt: TGTGCCAGCAGTTTTAGCTCGGTAGGGGCTAACTATGGCTACACCTTC; cdr3_aa: CASSFSSVGANYGYTF
d_call: TRBD1; v_call: TRBV5-1; clone_size: NA; cdr3_length: 17; j_call: TRBJ1-3; cdr3_nt: TGCGCCAGCAGCAGTGCCGGGACAGGGGGCTCAGGAAACACCATATATTTT; cdr3_aa: CASSSAGTGGSGNTIYF
d_call: NA; v_call: TRBV5-1; clone_size: NA; cdr3_length: 13; j_call: TRBJ2-7; cdr3_nt: TGCGCCAGCAGCTTTAGCACCTCCTACGAGCAGTACTTC; cdr3_aa: CASSFSTSYEQYF
d_call: NA; v_call: TRBV5-1; clone_size: NA; cdr3_length: 14; j_call: TRBJ1-3; cdr3_nt: TGCGCCAGCAGCTTAAGTAGCTCTGGAAACACCATATATTTT; cdr3_aa: CASSLSSSGNTIYF
d_call: TRBD1; v_call: TRBV24-1; clone_size: NA; cdr3_length: 16; j_call: TRBJ2-3; cdr3_nt: TGTGCCACCAGTGAAACCGGACAGGGCGTAACAGATACGCAGTATTTT; cdr3_aa: CATSETGQGVTDTQYF
d_call: NA; v_call: TRBV24-1; clone_size: NA; cdr3_length: 13; j_call: TRBJ2-3; cdr3_nt: TGTGCCACCAGTGATCCAACGGCAGATACGCAGTATTTT; cdr3_aa: CATSDPTADTQYF
d_call: TRBD1; v_call: TRBV6-1; clone_size: NA; cdr3_length: 14; j_call: TRBJ1-1; cdr3_nt: TGTGCCAGCAGTGAAGTCGGGACAGGGGGCGAAGCTTTCTTT; cdr3_aa: CASSEVGTGGEAFF
d_call: TRBD2; v_call: TRBV3-1/TRBV3-2; clone_size: NA; cdr3_length: 15; j_call: TRBJ2-1; cdr3_nt: TGTGCCAGCAGCCCGAAAGCGGGGGGCGCTGCCGGGCAGTTCTTC; cdr3_aa: CASSPKAGGAAGQFF